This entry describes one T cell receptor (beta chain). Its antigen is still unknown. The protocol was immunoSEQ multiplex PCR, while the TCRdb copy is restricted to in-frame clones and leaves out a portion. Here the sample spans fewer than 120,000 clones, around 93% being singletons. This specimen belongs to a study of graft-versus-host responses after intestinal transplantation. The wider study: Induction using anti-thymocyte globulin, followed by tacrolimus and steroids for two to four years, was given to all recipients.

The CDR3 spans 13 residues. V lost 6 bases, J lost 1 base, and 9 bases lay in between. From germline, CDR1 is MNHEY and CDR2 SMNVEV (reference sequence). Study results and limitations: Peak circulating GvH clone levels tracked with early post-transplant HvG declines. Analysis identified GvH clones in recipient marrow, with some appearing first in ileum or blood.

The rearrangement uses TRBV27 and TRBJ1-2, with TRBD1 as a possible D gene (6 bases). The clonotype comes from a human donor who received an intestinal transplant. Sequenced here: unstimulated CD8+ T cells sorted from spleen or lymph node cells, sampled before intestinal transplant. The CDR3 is CASSSGVNYGYTF. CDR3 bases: TGTGCCAGCAGCTCAGGGGTTAACTATGGCTACACCTTC.